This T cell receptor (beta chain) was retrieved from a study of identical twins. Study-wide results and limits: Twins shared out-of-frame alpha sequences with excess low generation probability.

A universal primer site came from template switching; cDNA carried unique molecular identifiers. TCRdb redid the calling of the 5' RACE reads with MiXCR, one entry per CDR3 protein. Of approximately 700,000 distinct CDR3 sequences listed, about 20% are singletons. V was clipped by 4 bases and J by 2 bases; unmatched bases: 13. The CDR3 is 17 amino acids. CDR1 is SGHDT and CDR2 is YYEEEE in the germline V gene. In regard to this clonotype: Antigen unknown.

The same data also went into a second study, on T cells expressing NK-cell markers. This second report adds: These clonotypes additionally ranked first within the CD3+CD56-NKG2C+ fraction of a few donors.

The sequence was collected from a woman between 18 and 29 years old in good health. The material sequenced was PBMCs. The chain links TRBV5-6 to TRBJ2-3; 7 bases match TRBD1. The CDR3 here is CASSHIKTGTDTDTQYF. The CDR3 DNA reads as TGTGCCAGCAGCCATATAAAGACAGGGACAGACACAGATACGCAGTATTTT.